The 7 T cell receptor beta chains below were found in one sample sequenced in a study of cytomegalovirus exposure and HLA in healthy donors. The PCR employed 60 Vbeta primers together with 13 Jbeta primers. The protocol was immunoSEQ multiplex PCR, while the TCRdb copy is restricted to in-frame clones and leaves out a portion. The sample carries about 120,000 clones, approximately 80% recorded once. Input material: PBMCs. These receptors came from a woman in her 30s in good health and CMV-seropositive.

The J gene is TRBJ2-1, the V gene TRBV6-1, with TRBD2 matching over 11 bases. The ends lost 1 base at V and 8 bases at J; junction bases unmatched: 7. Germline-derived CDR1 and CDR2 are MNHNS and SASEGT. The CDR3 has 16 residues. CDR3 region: CASSEEVLAGGYEQFF. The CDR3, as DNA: TGTGCCAGCAGTGAAGAAGTGCTAGCGGGAGGCTATGAGCAGTTCTTC.

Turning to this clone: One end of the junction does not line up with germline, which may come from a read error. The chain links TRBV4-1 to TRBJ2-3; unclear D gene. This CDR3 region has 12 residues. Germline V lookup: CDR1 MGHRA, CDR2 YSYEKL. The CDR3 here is CAGSQDKNTQYF. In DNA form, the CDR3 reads TGCGCCGGCAGCCAAGATAAAAATACGCAGTATTTT.

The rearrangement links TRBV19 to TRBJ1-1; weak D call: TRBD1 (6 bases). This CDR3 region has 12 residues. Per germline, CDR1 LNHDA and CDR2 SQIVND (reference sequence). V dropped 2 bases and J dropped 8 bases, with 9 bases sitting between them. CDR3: CASSIWGTEAFF. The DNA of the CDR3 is TGTGCCAGTAGTATATGGGGGACAGAAGCTTTCTTT.

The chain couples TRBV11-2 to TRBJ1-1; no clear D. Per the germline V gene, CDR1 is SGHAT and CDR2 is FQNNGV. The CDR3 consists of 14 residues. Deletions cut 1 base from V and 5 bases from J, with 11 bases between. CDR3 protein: CASSLVRGFTEAFF. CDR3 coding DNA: TGTGCCAGCAGCTTAGTACGAGGGTTTACTGAAGCTTTCTTT.

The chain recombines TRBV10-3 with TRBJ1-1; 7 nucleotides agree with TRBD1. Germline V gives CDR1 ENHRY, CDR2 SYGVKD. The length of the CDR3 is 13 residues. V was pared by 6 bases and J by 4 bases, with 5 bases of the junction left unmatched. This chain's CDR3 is CAIREQGSTEAFF. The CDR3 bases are TGTGCCATCAGGGAACAGGGGTCCACTGAAGCTTTCTTT.

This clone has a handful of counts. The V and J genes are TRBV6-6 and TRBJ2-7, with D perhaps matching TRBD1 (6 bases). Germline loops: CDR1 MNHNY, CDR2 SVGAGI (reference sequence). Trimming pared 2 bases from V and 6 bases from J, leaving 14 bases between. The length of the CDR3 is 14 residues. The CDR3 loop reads CASSYPAQGFEQYF. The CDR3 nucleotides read TGTGCCAGCAGTTACCCAGCTCAGGGGTTCGAGCAGTACTTC.

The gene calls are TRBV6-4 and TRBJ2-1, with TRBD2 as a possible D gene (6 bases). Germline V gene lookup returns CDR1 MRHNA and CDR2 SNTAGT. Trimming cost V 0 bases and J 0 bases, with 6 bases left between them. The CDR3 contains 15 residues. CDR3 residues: CASSDSAGSYNEQFF. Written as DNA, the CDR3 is TGTGCCAGCAGTGACTCAGCGGGCTCCTACAATGAGCAGTTCTTC.